The 29 T cell receptor beta chains below were found in one sample sequenced in a study of T cells in women clearing cervical HPV infection. Using immunoSEQ multiplex PCR, the repertoire was profiled, and TCRdb retains in-frame clones only, with some absent. This sample's clone table lists about 21,000 clones. Sequencing was performed on blood buffy coat. The receptors come from a woman aged 18 to 75 with a cervical HPV16 infection that either progressed to CIN3+ or cleared (not recorded which).

Of note for this clone: Read coverage stops 3 residues before the CDR3 terminus; the germline J gene supplies the remainder. The genes are TRBV7-9 and TRBJ2-1; 7 bases line up with TRBD1. CDR3 length: 15 amino acids. The trim removed 5 bases at V and 9 bases at J, leaving 13 bases unmatched. Germline V gene sequence: CDR1 SEHNR, CDR2 FQNEAQ (reference sequence). The part of the CDR3 DNA that was read is TGTGCCAGCAGCATACGGGACAGAAGAGGGGGTGAG. Translation gives CASSIRDRRGGE. The whole CDR3 reads CASSIRDRRGGEQFF.

For this clone: The read terminates 3 residues ahead of where the CDR3 ends, so the germline J gene completes it. This chain links TRBV9 with TRBJ2-1; 9 nucleotides agree with TRBD2. The CDR3 has 16 residues. CDR1 is SGDLS, CDR2 YYNGEE, per germline. Unmatched junction bases numbered 5, after V lost 3 bases and J lost 1 base. This CDR3 reads CASSALAGESYNEQFF. Incomplete CDR3 DNA: TGTGCCAGCAGCGCCTTAGCGGGAGAGTCCTACAATGAG.

Concerning this clone itself: The read gets to within 3 residues of the CDR3 end, and the germline J gene fills in the rest. The rearrangement links TRBV6-1 to TRBJ1-1, with 9 bases fitting TRBD1. The CDR3 length is 14 residues. CDR1 and CDR2 (germline): MNHNS, SASEGT. The junction had 3 bases not matched to a gene; V was cut back by 2 bases and J by 5 bases. Incomplete CDR3 DNA: TGTGCCAGCAGTGAATGGGGACAGGGAACTGAA. This codes for CASSEWGQGTE. The full CDR3 protein is CASSEWGQGTEAFF.

Incomplete CDR3 DNA: TGCAGTGCTCGGATTCCACTAGCGGGAAAAGAGACC. Translation: CSARIPLAGKET. The full CDR3 protein reads CSARIPLAGKETQYF. This chain joins TRBV20-1 and TRBJ2-5; 10 bases are shared with TRBD2. The read stops 3 residues short of the end of the CDR3; the missing end is completed from the germline J gene. Trimming cost V 5 bases and J 3 bases; bases outside gene matches: 9. The CDR3 is made up of 15 amino acids. Looked up from germline, CDR1 is DFQATT and CDR2 is SNEGSKA (reference sequence).

With regard to this clone: From the germline J gene comes the end of the CDR3, since the read stops 3 residues before it. The chain employs TRBV10-3 and TRBJ2-7, with D perhaps TRBD1 (5 bases). Trimming removed 8 bases from V and 6 bases from J, with 20 bases in between. In germline, CDR1 is ENHRY, CDR2 SYGVKD. CDR3 length equals 14 residues. CDR3 sequence: CAIGAGPPKGEQYF. Partial CDR3 DNA: TGTGCCATCGGGGCCGGGCCCCCGAAGGGCGAG.

Turning to this clone: The read ends 3 residues shy of where the CDR3 ends; the end is completed using the germline J gene. This sequence joins TRBV19 and TRBJ1-2, with 7 bases lining up with TRBD1. After removal of 3 bases from V and 4 bases from J, the junction contained 20 bases not matched to a gene. The germline CDR1 and CDR2 sequences are LNHDA and SQIVND (reference sequence). This CDR3 spans 19 amino acids. The CDR3 protein is CASSIFVGPGGVNSYGYTF. CDR3 DNA (partial): TGTGCCAGTAGTATCTTCGTCGGGCCAGGGGGAGTCAACTCCTATGGC.

A word on this clone: The DNA ends 3 residues before the CDR3 does, and the rest of the CDR3 is filled in from the germline J gene. The V gene is TRBV5-1, the J gene TRBJ1-5, with 7 positions matching TRBD1. The CDR3 loop spans 15 amino acids. CDR1 SGHRS and CDR2 YFSETQ come from the germline V gene. V lost 0 bases, J lost 4 bases, and 4 bases stayed unmatched. CDR3: CASSLGSGGNQPQHF. CDR3 DNA, as far as it was read: TGCGCCAGCAGCTTGGGCTCAGGGGGAAATCAGCCC.

About this clone: From the germline J gene comes the end of the CDR3, since the read stops 3 residues before it. The V and J genes are TRBV5-4 and TRBJ2-3, with a weak D call TRBD1 (5 bases). CDR1 is SGHNT, CDR2 YYREEE, per germline (reference sequence). The CDR3 runs 16 residues. V was cut by 3 bases and J by 0 bases, with 14 bases left in between. The CDR3 region is CASSSAQGRSTDTQYF. CDR3 DNA (partial): TGTGCCAGCAGCTCCGCCCAGGGCAGGAGCACAGATACG.

Concerning this clone: The missing CDR3 end, 3 residues past where the read stops, is filled in from the germline J gene. The chain is built from TRBV6-2 or TRBV6-3 and TRBJ2-1; 8 bases agree with TRBD2. V gave up 2 bases and J gave up 9 bases; unmatched junction bases: 9. The germline gives CDR1 MNHEY, CDR2 SVGEGT. CDR3 length: 15 amino acids. CDR3 DNA (partial): TGTGCCAGCAGTTACCAAGGGACTAGTGGAGGTGAG. Its translation: CASSYQGTSGGE. The full CDR3 sequence reads CASSYQGTSGGEQFF.

In the case of this clone: The read stops 3 residues short of the end of the CDR3; the missing end is completed from the germline J gene. The rearrangement links TRBV19 to TRBJ1-6, with D perhaps TRBD1 (5 bases). The CDR3 loop spans 16 amino acids. Trimming pared 3 bases from V and 7 bases from J, leaving 16 bases between. Germline V gives CDR1 LNHDA, CDR2 SQIVND (reference sequence). Partial CDR3 DNA: TGTGCCAGTAGTATGAGGTCCAGGGAGAGGAATTCACCC. Protein: CASSMRSRERNSP. The whole CDR3 region reads CASSMRSRERNSPLHF.

As regards this clone: The read terminates 3 residues ahead of where the CDR3 ends, so the germline J gene completes it. The J gene is TRBJ1-4, the V gene TRBV19, with D possibly being TRBD1 (6 bases). The germline CDR1 and CDR2 sequences are LNHDA and SQIVND (reference sequence). The CDR3 has 16 residues. V lost 1 base and J lost 0, with 9 bases in between. The CDR3 sequence is CASSIGRQATNEKLFF. Partial CDR3 DNA: TGTGCCAGTAGTATAGGGAGACAGGCAACTAATGAAAAA.

A remark on this clone: Its ends do not fully match the called genes, so a read error is possible. The read ends 3 residues before the CDR3 terminus; that terminus is restored from the germline J gene. The chain carries TRBV5-1 and TRBJ2-5, with D unresolved. The length of the CDR3 is 15 residues. Germline lookup yields CDR1 SGHRS and CDR2 YFSETQ. CDR3 DNA, as far as it was read: TGCTCCAGCAGCTTGAGCAGGTCTGCCCAAGAGACC. Translation gives CSSSLSRSAQET. In full, the CDR3 reads CSSSLSRSAQETQYF.

For this clone: The read falls 3 residues short of the CDR3 end, and the missing part is taken from the germline J gene. The chain carries TRBV20-1 and TRBJ2-1, with 10 positions matching TRBD2. The CDR3 extends over 18 amino acids. Germline CDR1 DFQATT, CDR2 SNEGSKA (reference sequence). J gave up 3 bases and V 3 bases, and 14 bases lay outside the gene matches. The covered CDR3 bases are TGCAGTGCTAGGGTGCGAGATAGTAGCGGGGGGAGCTACAATGAG. This sequence encodes CSARVRDSSGGSYNE. The full-length CDR3 reads as CSARVRDSSGGSYNEQFF.

A word on this clone: The sequence runs out 3 residues before the end of the CDR3; the remainder is reconstructed from the germline J gene. The chain couples TRBV6-1 to TRBJ1-1; 9 nucleotides line up with TRBD1. The V segment lost 4 bases and the J segment 1 base; nucleotides outside the gene matches: 7. The CDR3 runs to 16 residues. From germline, CDR1 is MNHNS and CDR2 SASEGT. CDR3 region: CASSARGTGRNTEAFF. CDR3 DNA (partial): TGTGCCAGCAGTGCACGAGGGACAGGGAGGAACACTGAA.

With regard to this clone: The read stops 3 residues short of the end of the CDR3; the missing end is completed from the germline J gene. The chain carries TRBV11-2 and TRBJ1-2; 7 positions agree with TRBD1. Per germline, CDR1 SGHAT and CDR2 FQNNGV. The CDR3 consists of 13 residues. The CDR3 bases that were read are TGTGCCAGCAGCTTCCCCACAGGGGTCGGC. This sequence encodes CASSFPTGVG. The whole CDR3 reads CASSFPTGVGYTF. Filled out from reference TRBV11-2 and TRBJ1-2, the complete variable domain reads EAGVAQSPRYKIIEKRQSVAFWCNPISGHATLYWYQQILGQGPKLLIQFQNNGVVDDSQLPKDRFSAERLKGVDSTLKIQPAKLEDSAVYLCASSFPTGVGYTFGSGTRLTVV.

Turning to this clone: The read terminates 3 residues ahead of where the CDR3 ends, so the germline J gene completes it. The chain recombines TRBV5-1 with TRBJ2-6, with D maybe TRBD2 (6 bases). With 2 bases removed from V and 4 bases from J, the gap between germline ends came to 10 bases. The CDR3 loop spans 15 amino acids. Germline V gene sequence: CDR1 SGHRS, CDR2 YFSETQ. CDR3 DNA (partial): TGCGCCAGCAGCTTTGGGGGGTCAGGGGCCAACGTC. Translation gives CASSFGGSGANV. The whole CDR3 sequence reads CASSFGGSGANVLTF.

This CDR3 is CATEPGQTSYEQYF. The CDR3 DNA, read in part, is TGTGCCACTGAGCCGGGACAGACCTCCTACGAG. The V gene is TRBV6-2 or TRBV6-3, the J gene TRBJ2-7; 7 nucleotides line up with TRBD1. The CDR3 end falls 3 residues outside the read, so it is completed with the germline J gene. The germline V gene encodes CDR1 MNHEY and CDR2 SVGEGT. Germline trimming cut 10 bases from V and 0 bases from J; bases unmatched to any gene: 9. The length of the CDR3 is 14 residues.

A remark on this clone: The read gets to within 3 residues of the CDR3 end, and the germline J gene fills in the rest. This chain connects TRBV30 to TRBJ1-5; no clear D. V was pared by 2 bases and J by 0 bases, with 20 bases between. This CDR3 comprises 18 residues. Per germline, CDR1 GTSNPN and CDR2 SVGIG (reference sequence). CDR3 protein: CAWSPYRAGQDSNQPQHF. The CDR3 DNA, read in part, is TGTGCCTGGAGTCCCTATAGGGCGGGCCAGGATAGCAATCAGCCC. Filled out from reference TRBV30 and TRBJ1-5, the complete variable domain reads SQTIHQWPATLVQPVGSPLSLECTVEGTSNPNLYWYRQAAGRGLQLLFYSVGIGQISSEVPQNLSASRPQDRQFILSSKKLLLSDSGFYLCAWSPYRAGQDSNQPQHFGDGTRLSIL.

A word on this clone: The CDR3 is cut off 3 residues early in the read; its end comes from the germline J gene. The chain is built from TRBV6-1 and TRBJ1-2; 10 bases line up with TRBD1. CDR1 is MNHNS, CDR2 SASEGT, per germline. The CDR3 contains 18 residues. Trimming at V came to 0 bases and at J to 1 base, leaving 8 bases not matched to a gene. CDR3 bases read: TGTGCCAGCAGTGAAGCGTGGGACAGGGGTTCGGTTAACTATGGC. Translating gives CASSEAWDRGSVNYG. The CDR3 reads in full as CASSEAWDRGSVNYGYTF.

As for this clone: From the germline J gene comes the end of the CDR3, since the read stops 3 residues before it. The chain links TRBV19 to TRBJ1-1; 7 nucleotides match TRBD1. V shed 3 bases, J shed 0 bases, and the junction held 10 bases outside the gene matches. The CDR3 sequence is 17 residues long. CDR1 and CDR2 (germline): LNHDA, SQIVND (reference sequence). The CDR3 protein is CASSIDRGTVLNTEAFF. CDR3 bases read: TGTGCCAGTAGTATTGATAGAGGGACAGTCTTGAACACTGAA.

Comments on this clone: The read stops 3 residues short of the end of the CDR3; the missing end is completed from the germline J gene. The J gene is TRBJ2-6, the V gene TRBV5-1; 9 bases are shared with TRBD1. The V segment lost 2 bases and the J segment 0 bases; nucleotides outside the gene matches: 12. Germline V lookup: CDR1 SGHRS, CDR2 YFSETQ. The CDR3 loop spans 20 amino acids. Partial CDR3 DNA: TGCGCCAGCAGCTTAGATCCGGGACAGGGAATCCACTCTGGGGCCAACGTC. Protein sequence: CASSLDPGQGIHSGANV. The CDR3 as a whole reads CASSLDPGQGIHSGANVLTF.

For this clone: The read finishes 3 residues shy of the CDR3 end, and the germline J gene is used to complete it. The rearrangement uses TRBV5-1 and TRBJ2-3; TRBD2 aligns across 8 bases. CDR3 size: 16 residues. Germline V gene lookup returns CDR1 SGHRS and CDR2 YFSETQ. V shed 4 bases and J 2 bases; nucleotides not matched to a gene: 9. The covered CDR3 bases are TGCGCCAGCAGCAAAAGACTAGCGCAAATCACAGATACG. Translating gives CASSKRLAQITDT. From start to end, the CDR3 is CASSKRLAQITDTQYF.

To note about this clone: Read coverage stops 3 residues before the CDR3 terminus; the germline J gene supplies the remainder. This sequence joins TRBV7-2 and TRBJ2-3, with 11 nucleotides matching TRBD2. V trimming: 6 bases; J trimming: 1 base; junction bases outside the gene matches: 3. CDR3 length equals 15 residues. Germline V lookup: CDR1 SGHTA, CDR2 FQGNSA. CDR3 loop: CASSVGLAGTDTQYF. The CDR3 bases that were read are TGTGCCAGCAGTGTGGGACTAGCGGGCACAGATACG.

Comments on this clone: A junction end diverges from the germline sequence, so it may reflect a read error. The CDR3 end is not reached by the read, which stops 3 residues before it; the germline J gene fills it in. The V call is TRBV20-1, the J call TRBJ1-2, with 9 nucleotides matching TRBD1. Germline loops: CDR1 DFQATT, CDR2 SNEGSKA (reference sequence). CDR3 length: 12 residues. The part of the CDR3 DNA that was read is TGCAATGCTAGGATAGGACAGGGGAGC. Translation: CNARIGQGS. The complete CDR3 protein is CNARIGQGSYTF.

A word on this clone: Read coverage stops 3 residues before the CDR3 terminus; the germline J gene supplies the remainder. The chain recombines TRBV20-1 with TRBJ1-5, with D possibly being TRBD1 (6 bases). Germline V gene data show CDR1 as DFQATT and CDR2 as SNEGSKA (reference sequence). Trimming removed 6 bases from V and 4 bases from J, with 16 bases in between. CDR3 length: 14 residues. CDR3 DNA (partial): TGCAGTGCGGAACCAGGGGCAGGAAATCAGCCC. Its translation: CSAEPGAGNQP. The whole CDR3 protein reads CSAEPGAGNQPQHF.

In the case of this clone: Read data end 3 residues before the CDR3 end; the end is taken from the germline J gene. The V gene is TRBV20-1, the J gene TRBJ2-5; TRBD2 matches 10 bases. Germline CDR1 and CDR2: DFQATT and SNEGSKA (reference sequence). The junction had 5 bases not matched to a gene; V was cut back by 0 bases and J by 7 bases. CDR3 length equals 14 residues. The CDR3 spells CSARDTRLAGTQYF. The CDR3 bases that were read are TGCAGTGCTAGAGATACGAGACTAGCGGGGACC.

Points on this clone: The missing CDR3 end, 3 residues past where the read stops, is filled in from the germline J gene. V gene TRBV5-1 combines with J gene TRBJ2-1, with a possible D match to TRBD1 (5 bases). Germline V CDR1 and CDR2: SGHRS, YFSETQ. Deletions cut 0 bases from V and 5 bases from J, with 12 bases between. The CDR3 has 15 residues. The CDR3 is CASSLGPAGNNEQFF. CDR3 DNA (partial): TGCGCCAGCAGCTTGGGACCAGCAGGGAACAATGAG.

Concerning this clone itself: One end of the junction is discordant with germline, which a read error may explain. Coverage ceases 3 residues before the CDR3 finishes, and the germline J gene fills in the end. The J gene is TRBJ1-4, the V gene TRBV4-2; TRBD1 matches 9 bases. CDR1 and CDR2 from the germline V gene are LGHNA and YNFKEQ. The CDR3 totals 18 residues. The sequenced CDR3 bases are TGCGCCAGCAGCCAAGAGTATGGGACAGGGTTCTCCCCTGAAAAA. It is translated as CASSQEYGTGFSPEK. The whole CDR3 protein reads CASSQEYGTGFSPEKLFF.

This clone shows up as medium-sized by frequency. The observed sequence ends 3 residues before the CDR3 terminus, with the missing tail filled in from the germline J gene. The V call is TRBV5-4, the J call TRBJ2-1; TRBD2 agrees at 12 bases. The CDR3 contains 15 residues. Unmatched junction bases numbered 6, after V lost 4 bases and J lost 7 bases. Germline CDR1 reads SGHNT; CDR2 reads YYREEE (reference sequence). CDR3 DNA (partial): TGTGCCAGCAGCCCCCGGACTAGCGGGATAAATGAG. This gives the protein CASSPRTSGINE. The CDR3 in its entirety is CASSPRTSGINEQFF.